Described below is a single TCR beta chain sequence and its context. The data were obtained in a study of blood T cell repertoires in COVID-19. Overall study context: Sources were T cells, B-cell-depleted T cells, or PBMCs; the material itself was cDNA or gDNA.

Authors' processing steps: From reference gene primer amplification, estimates of nucleated cell counts were derived. Generated by immunoSEQ multiplex PCR, the TCRdb table keeps only in-frame clones and is missing some. The DNA was the basis for D and trimming; V, J and clone size are from that table. The sample contains about 110,000 clones, around 83% of which appear only once. The CDR3 runs 15 residues. Germline V CDR1 and CDR2: SNHLY, FYNNEI. Trimming left V 4 bases short and J 3 bases short, with 13 bases between. J is TRBJ1-5 and V is TRBV2; D may be TRBD1 (5 bases). The receptor comes from a man in his forties or fifties with acute or convalescent COVID-19. Sequencing was done on a sample of peripheral blood. The CDR3 reads CASSVAGGVNQPQHF. The CDR3 DNA is TGTGCCAGCAGTGTAGCCGGGGGTGTCAATCAGCCCCAGCATTTT.